The 10 T cell receptor beta chains given below trace back to one sample, sequenced in a study of response to subunit inactivated influenza vaccine. Each CDR3 protein is one row after TCRdb ran MiXCR on the RT-PCR reads. The data show about 650,000 distinct CDR3 sequences, 15% to 18% seen once. Material: PBMCs from blood, obtained less than 13 days after vaccination. The receptors were sampled from a man in his fifties who received an inactivated influenza vaccine.

This clonotype was observed many times. V usage is TRBV4-2 and J usage is TRBJ2-2; TRBD2 might be the D (5 bases). The CDR3 contains 17 residues. V was cut by 3 bases and J by 4 bases, with 18 bases left in between. Germline CDR1 LGHNA, CDR2 YNFKEQ. In DNA, the CDR3 is TGTGCCAGCAGCCAGACCATGAGAGGGTTTCGCACCGGGGAGCTGTTTTTT. The encoded protein is CASSQTMRGFRTGELFF.

The chain recombines TRBV15 with TRBJ2-1; 9 bases align to TRBD2. This CDR3 has 16 residues. The trim removed 3 bases at V and 6 bases at J, leaving 9 bases unmatched. Germline loops: CDR1 LNHNV, CDR2 YYDKDF (reference sequence). The CDR3 coding sequence is TGTGCCACCAGCAGCGATCGGCTAGCGGGGAGCAATGAGCAGTTCTTC. Protein sequence: CATSSDRLAGSNEQFF.

Only a few counts were recorded for this clonotype. V and J are TRBV27 and TRBJ2-5; D call uncertain. The V end was cut by 0 bases, the J end by 0 bases, with 2 bases between. This CDR3 has 13 amino acids. Germline V CDR1 and CDR2: MNHEY, SMNVEV (reference sequence). The CDR3 bases are TGTGCCAGCAGTTTATCGAACCAAGAGACCCAGTACTTC. Its protein product is CASSLSNQETQYF.

This clonotype was observed a handful of times. The chain is built from TRBV20-1 and TRBJ1-2; 8 bases match TRBD1. CDR1 and CDR2 (germline): DFQATT, SNEGSKA (reference sequence). The CDR3 has 13 residues. J was trimmed by 5 bases and V by 5 bases; bases with no gene match: 7. The CDR3 coding sequence is TGCAGTGCTTTAGACAGGGGCCGGTATGGCTACACCTTC. Protein: CSALDRGRYGYTF.

The V and J genes are TRBV12-3 or TRBV12-4 and TRBJ1-5; 8 nucleotides match TRBD1. The trim removed 7 bases at V and 5 bases at J, leaving 13 bases unmatched. The CDR3 has 16 amino acids. The CDR3 bases are TGTGCCAGCAAGAATGGTATTGGACAGGGAGATCAGCCCCAGCATTTT. Protein: CASKNGIGQGDQPQHF.

This clonotype was detected only a few times. The chain joins TRBV27 to TRBJ2-7; tentatively, D is TRBD2 (5 bases). The germline V gene encodes CDR1 MNHEY and CDR2 SMNVEV (reference sequence). V shed 0 bases and J shed 6 bases, with 18 bases lying between them. The CDR3 sequence is 16 residues long. CDR3 sequence (DNA): TGTGCCAGCAGTTTATCGTGGGCGGGTAGGGCTTCCGAGCAGTACTTC. Translating gives CASSLSWAGRASEQYF.

Only a few counts were recorded for this clonotype. The V gene is TRBV28, the J gene TRBJ2-5; D may be TRBD1 (6 bases). V gave up 9 bases and J gave up 5 bases, with 19 bases separating them. Germline CDR1 is MDHEN and CDR2 is SYDVKM. The length of the CDR3 is 14 residues. Here the CDR3 DNA reads TGTGCCAGTTCCGCCCGCAGGGGCTGGGAGACCCAGTACTTC. This encodes CASSARRGWETQYF.

The chain carries TRBV3-1 and TRBJ2-7; D is ambiguous. Trimming left V 1 base short and J 7 bases short, with 11 bases between. This CDR3 is 13 amino acids long. CDR1 LGHDT and CDR2 YNNKEL come from the germline V gene (reference sequence). DNA of the CDR3: TGTGCCAGCAGCCAAGGATCTTCGTTTGAGCAGTACTTC. Amino acids: CASSQGSSFEQYF.

This clonotype was detected ten times or more. The chain employs TRBV12-3 or TRBV12-4 and TRBJ2-4; the D gene could be TRBD1 or TRBD2 (6 bases each). The CDR3 is made up of 15 amino acids. Trimming stripped 5 bases from V and 3 bases from J, with 14 bases between. Here the CDR3 DNA reads TGTGCCAGCAGTCCGGGGGCCAGGGACAAAAACATTCAGTACTTC. Encoded protein: CASSPGARDKNIQYF.

The chain recombines TRBV7-9 with TRBJ1-2; a possible D gene is TRBD1 (6 bases). CDR3 length: 13 amino acids. V lost 7 bases, J lost 4 bases, and 13 bases lay in between. Germline V lookup: CDR1 SEHNR, CDR2 FQNEAQ (reference sequence). CDR3 sequence reads: CASNPGAGYGYTF. The CDR3 nucleotides read TGTGCCAGCAATCCGGGGGCTGGCTATGGCTACACCTTC.